A selection of T cell receptor beta chains follows, all from one sample in a study of blood T cell repertoires in COVID-19. The table came from immunoSEQ multiplex PCR; TCRdb's copy has only in-frame clones and leaves some out. The sample includes nearly 85,000 clones, about 86% seen only once; the top ten take about 18%. Sequenced input: peripheral blood. All receptors come from a woman aged 55-70 years with acute or convalescent COVID-19. Both conserved end residues are part of each CDR3. The order of the fields is V gene, J gene, clone size, D gene, CDR3 protein, CDR3 DNA. A D gene is named only where the DNA matches it firmly. Clone size is stated in some rows and not others, as once, few, many or a class when expanded.

V gene: TRBV7-8; J gene: TRBJ1-2; clone size: .; D gene: .; CDR3 protein: CASSLTLQTIYGYTF; CDR3 DNA: TGTGCCAGCAGCCTGACCTTACAGACAATCTATGGCTACACCTTC
V gene: TRBV9; J gene: TRBJ2-3; clone size: .; D gene: TRBD2; CDR3 protein: CASSPWRGGLDTQYF; CDR3 DNA: TGTGCCAGCAGCCCCTGGCGGGGGGGCCTGGATACGCAGTATTTT
V gene: TRBV4-3; J gene: TRBJ1-4; clone size: .; D gene: .; CDR3 protein: CASSQEIGANEKLFF; CDR3 DNA: TGCGCCAGCAGCCAAGAGATAGGGGCGAATGAAAAACTGTTTTTT
V gene: TRBV25-1; J gene: TRBJ2-7; clone size: .; D gene: TRBD1; CDR3 protein: CASSGTGGAYEQYF; CDR3 DNA: TGTGCCAGCAGCGGGACAGGGGGCGCCTACGAGCAGTACTTC
V gene: TRBV9; J gene: TRBJ1-3; clone size: .; D gene: TRBD1; CDR3 protein: CASSVARGDTIYF; CDR3 DNA: TGTGCCAGCAGCGTAGCCAGGGGGGACACCATATATTTT
V gene: TRBV5-1; J gene: TRBJ2-5; clone size: .; D gene: TRBD2; CDR3 protein: CASSRTSEDQYF; CDR3 DNA: TGCGCCAGCAGCAGAACTAGCGAAGACCAGTACTTC
V gene: TRBV30; J gene: TRBJ1-1; clone size: .; D gene: .; CDR3 protein: CAWSKQGRTEAFF; CDR3 DNA: TGTGCCTGGAGTAAACAGGGAAGGACTGAAGCTTTCTTT
V gene: TRBV5-4; J gene: TRBJ2-1; clone size: .; D gene: .; CDR3 protein: CASSSDSGMRSYNEQFF; CDR3 DNA: TGTGCCAGCAGCTCGGACAGCGGAATGAGGTCCTACAATGAGCAGTTCTTC
V gene: TRBV9; J gene: TRBJ2-1; clone size: .; D gene: .; CDR3 protein: CASSLDYPSYNEQFF; CDR3 DNA: TGTGCCAGCAGCCTTGACTACCCCTCTTACAATGAGCAGTTCTTC
V gene: TRBV4-2; J gene: TRBJ1-3; clone size: .; D gene: TRBD1; CDR3 protein: CASSQALRGQSGNTIYF; CDR3 DNA: TGTGCCAGCAGCCAAGCTTTAAGGGGGCAGTCTGGAAACACCATATATTTT
V gene: TRBV5-1; J gene: TRBJ2-7; clone size: .; D gene: TRBD1; CDR3 protein: CASSKDRGRGEQYF; CDR3 DNA: TGCGCCAGCAGCAAGGACAGGGGTAGGGGCGAGCAGTACTTC
V gene: TRBV3-1/TRBV3-2; J gene: TRBJ1-1; clone size: .; D gene: .; CDR3 protein: CASTTGLNTEAFF; CDR3 DNA: TGTGCCAGCACCACAGGGCTGAACACTGAAGCTTTCTTT
V gene: TRBV5-1; J gene: TRBJ1-2; clone size: .; D gene: .; CDR3 protein: CASSSHSLYGYTF; CDR3 DNA: TGCGCCAGCAGCTCGCACAGCCTCTATGGCTACACCTTC
V gene: TRBV9; J gene: TRBJ1-1; clone size: .; D gene: .; CDR3 protein: CASSESPGNTEAFF; CDR3 DNA: TGTGCCAGCAGCGAATCGCCAGGGAACACTGAAGCTTTCTTT
V gene: TRBV5-4; J gene: TRBJ1-1; clone size: once; D gene: .; CDR3 protein: CASSSSGRGDFEAFF; CDR3 DNA: TGTGCCAGCAGCTCCTCCGGCAGGGGAGACTTTGAAGCTTTCTTT
V gene: TRBV3-1/TRBV3-2; J gene: TRBJ2-3; clone size: .; D gene: TRBD1; CDR3 protein: CASSQRQGRTDTQYF; CDR3 DNA: TGTGCCAGCAGCCAAAGACAGGGTCGGACAGATACGCAGTATTTT
V gene: TRBV7-3; J gene: TRBJ2-3; clone size: .; D gene: .; CDR3 protein: CASSPLAAGTDTQYF; CDR3 DNA: TGTGCCAGCAGCCCACTAGCAGCCGGAACAGATACGCAGTATTTT
V gene: TRBV9; J gene: TRBJ2-2; clone size: .; D gene: .; CDR3 protein: CASSVEPGTRNTGELFF; CDR3 DNA: TGTGCCAGCAGCGTAGAGCCGGGAACGAGAAACACCGGGGAGCTGTTTTTT
V gene: TRBV3-1/TRBV3-2; J gene: TRBJ1-4; clone size: .; D gene: TRBD1; CDR3 protein: CASSQDQAGGEKLFF; CDR3 DNA: TGTGCCAGCAGCCAAGATCAGGCAGGGGGGGAAAAACTGTTTTTT
V gene: TRBV11-3; J gene: TRBJ2-5; clone size: .; D gene: .; CDR3 protein: CASSLEGRETQYF; CDR3 DNA: TGTGCCAGCAGCTTAGAAGGGAGAGAGACCCAGTACTTC
V gene: TRBV5-4; J gene: TRBJ2-1; clone size: .; D gene: TRBD1; CDR3 protein: CASSLGQGSSYNEQFF; CDR3 DNA: TGTGCCAGCAGCCTGGGACAGGGGAGCTCCTACAATGAGCAGTTCTTC
V gene: TRBV12-3/TRBV12-4; J gene: TRBJ1-4; clone size: .; D gene: .; CDR3 protein: CASRPREDEKLFF; CDR3 DNA: TGTGCCAGCAGGCCTCGGGAAGATGAAAAACTGTTTTTT
V gene: TRBV27; J gene: TRBJ1-6; clone size: .; D gene: TRBD1; CDR3 protein: CASRKQGIGSPLHF; CDR3 DNA: TGTGCCAGCAGAAAACAGGGGATAGGATCACCCCTCCACTTT
V gene: TRBV6-5; J gene: TRBJ2-3; clone size: .; D gene: .; CDR3 protein: CASSPTRADTQYF; CDR3 DNA: TGTGCCAGCAGCCCAACTAGGGCAGATACGCAGTATTTT
V gene: TRBV9; J gene: TRBJ1-1; clone size: .; D gene: .; CDR3 protein: CASSPVGGRDTEAFF; CDR3 DNA: TGTGCCAGCAGCCCCGTCGGGGGGCGCGACACTGAAGCTTTCTTT
V gene: TRBV10-2; J gene: TRBJ1-4; clone size: .; D gene: TRBD1; CDR3 protein: CASSVSGTGGEKLFF; CDR3 DNA: TGCGCCAGCAGTGTTTCCGGGACAGGGGGTGAAAAACTGTTTTTT
V gene: TRBV5-5; J gene: TRBJ1-1; clone size: .; D gene: TRBD1; CDR3 protein: CASSLLGTDNTEAFF; CDR3 DNA: TGTGCCAGCAGCTTACTCGGGACAGATAACACTGAAGCTTTCTTT
V gene: TRBV6-5; J gene: TRBJ1-1; clone size: once; D gene: TRBD1; CDR3 protein: CASSYSRDRGWLAFF; CDR3 DNA: TGTGCCAGCAGTTACTCTAGGGACAGGGGGTGGTTGGCTTTCTTT
V gene: TRBV30; J gene: TRBJ2-2; clone size: few; D gene: .; CDR3 protein: CAWSVFVRTGELFF; CDR3 DNA: TGTGCCTGGAGTGTTTTCGTCCGCACCGGGGAGCTGTTTTTT
V gene: TRBV19; J gene: TRBJ2-2; clone size: .; D gene: .; CDR3 protein: CASTPAGWNTGELFF; CDR3 DNA: TGTGCCAGTACCCCTGCGGGGTGGAACACCGGGGAGCTGTTTTTT
V gene: TRBV7-6; J gene: TRBJ2-1; clone size: .; D gene: .; CDR3 protein: CASSIEGEGTAYNEQFF; CDR3 DNA: TGTGCCAGCAGCATCGAGGGGGAGGGGACGGCCTACAATGAGCAGTTCTTC
V gene: TRBV7-2; J gene: TRBJ1-5; clone size: .; D gene: TRBD1; CDR3 protein: CASRVRDRFNQPQHF; CDR3 DNA: TGTGCCAGCAGAGTACGGGACAGGTTCAATCAGCCCCAGCATTTT
V gene: TRBV5-8; J gene: TRBJ2-2; clone size: .; D gene: .; CDR3 protein: CASSKNPTGQLFF; CDR3 DNA: TGTGCCAGCAGCAAAAACCCTACAGGTCAGCTGTTTTTT
V gene: TRBV12-3/TRBV12-4; J gene: TRBJ2-3; clone size: .; D gene: TRBD1; CDR3 protein: CAGRDRGRDTQYF; CDR3 DNA: TGTGCCGGAAGGGACAGGGGGCGAGATACGCAGTATTTT
V gene: TRBV2; J gene: TRBJ2-1; clone size: .; D gene: .; CDR3 protein: CASTRELSEQFF; CDR3 DNA: TGTGCCAGCACCCGGGAGCTAAGCGAGCAGTTCTTC
V gene: TRBV9; J gene: TRBJ1-1; clone size: .; D gene: .; CDR3 protein: CASSVSTAGRAEAFF; CDR3 DNA: TGTGCCAGCAGCGTAAGTACGGCAGGGAGGGCTGAAGCTTTCTTT
V gene: TRBV5-4; J gene: TRBJ2-7; clone size: .; D gene: TRBD2; CDR3 protein: CASSSLTSASSYEQYF; CDR3 DNA: TGTGCCAGCAGCTCCCTGACTAGCGCTAGCTCCTACGAGCAGTACTTC
V gene: TRBV12-3/TRBV12-4; J gene: TRBJ2-1; clone size: few; D gene: .; CDR3 protein: CASHQGLYNEQFF; CDR3 DNA: TGTGCCAGTCATCAGGGGCTCTACAATGAGCAGTTCTTC
V gene: TRBV20-1; J gene: TRBJ1-2; clone size: .; D gene: TRBD1; CDR3 protein: CSASIGTGFGYTF; CDR3 DNA: TGCAGTGCTAGTATAGGGACAGGGTTTGGCTACACCTTC
V gene: TRBV7-2; J gene: TRBJ1-1; clone size: .; D gene: .; CDR3 protein: CASIKGADMNTEAFF; CDR3 DNA: TGTGCCAGCATCAAAGGGGCCGATATGAACACTGAAGCTTTCTTT
V gene: TRBV5-5; J gene: TRBJ2-5; clone size: .; D gene: TRBD1; CDR3 protein: CASLPGQGAPETQYF; CDR3 DNA: TGTGCCAGCTTGCCCGGACAGGGGGCGCCGGAGACCCAGTACTTC
V gene: TRBV5-1; J gene: TRBJ1-1; clone size: few; D gene: .; CDR3 protein: CASSLVPPGGSNTEAFF; CDR3 DNA: TGCGCCAGCAGCTTGGTCCCACCCGGGGGGTCGAACACTGAAGCTTTCTTT
V gene: TRBV2; J gene: TRBJ2-5; clone size: few; D gene: TRBD2; CDR3 protein: CASSTGLAVGQETQYF; CDR3 DNA: TGTGCCAGCAGTACAGGACTAGCGGTGGGGCAAGAGACCCAGTACTTC
V gene: TRBV7-2; J gene: TRBJ1-4; clone size: .; D gene: .; CDR3 protein: CASRPAGLEKLFF; CDR3 DNA: TGTGCCAGCAGACCGGCGGGGCTTGAAAAACTGTTTTTT
V gene: TRBV9; J gene: TRBJ1-2; clone size: .; D gene: TRBD1; CDR3 protein: CASSPSTGNYGYTF; CDR3 DNA: TGTGCCAGCAGCCCGTCGACAGGGAACTATGGCTACACCTTC
V gene: TRBV30; J gene: TRBJ2-5; clone size: .; D gene: TRBD2; CDR3 protein: CAWSVNSGRETQYF; CDR3 DNA: TGTGCCTGGAGTGTGAATAGCGGGAGAGAGACCCAGTACTTC
V gene: TRBV30; J gene: TRBJ1-4; clone size: .; D gene: TRBD1; CDR3 protein: CAWSDRGEKLFF; CDR3 DNA: TGTGCCTGGAGTGACAGGGGGGAAAAACTGTTTTTT
V gene: TRBV28; J gene: TRBJ2-1; clone size: .; D gene: TRBD1; CDR3 protein: CASSFFGRLGGSSYNEQFF; CDR3 DNA: TGTGCCAGCAGTTTCTTTGGGCGTCTAGGGGGCTCCTCCTACAATGAGCAGTTCTTC
V gene: TRBV7-2; J gene: TRBJ2-5; clone size: .; D gene: .; CDR3 protein: CASSLTAGAQETQYF; CDR3 DNA: TGTGCCAGCAGCTTAACCGCGGGGGCCCAAGAGACCCAGTACTTC
V gene: TRBV2; J gene: TRBJ2-7; clone size: .; D gene: .; CDR3 protein: CASSDQGQAYEQYF; CDR3 DNA: TGTGCCAGCAGTGATCAGGGCCAAGCCTACGAGCAGTACTTC
V gene: TRBV6-5; J gene: TRBJ2-1; clone size: .; D gene: TRBD2; CDR3 protein: CASSKGLAGNNEQFF; CDR3 DNA: TGTGCCAGCAGTAAGGGACTAGCGGGGAACAATGAGCAGTTCTTC
V gene: TRBV6-1; J gene: TRBJ2-7; clone size: .; D gene: .; CDR3 protein: CASSEGVRLEQYF; CDR3 DNA: TGTGCCAGCAGTGAGGGCGTCCGTCTCGAGCAGTACTTC
V gene: TRBV5-4; J gene: TRBJ1-2; clone size: .; D gene: TRBD1; CDR3 protein: CASSLTLQGASGYGYTF; CDR3 DNA: TGTGCCAGCAGCTTGACCCTACAGGGGGCCTCGGGCTATGGCTACACCTTC
V gene: TRBV5-1; J gene: TRBJ2-3; clone size: .; D gene: .; CDR3 protein: CASSLVGLSPDTQYF; CDR3 DNA: TGCGCCAGCAGCTTGGTGGGACTCAGTCCAGATACGCAGTATTTT
V gene: TRBV4-1; J gene: TRBJ2-7; clone size: .; D gene: .; CDR3 protein: CASSQDPRDEQYF; CDR3 DNA: TGCGCCAGCAGCCAAGATCCCAGGGACGAGCAGTACTTC
V gene: TRBV29-1; J gene: TRBJ2-7; clone size: few; D gene: .; CDR3 protein: CSVAAGSYEQYF; CDR3 DNA: TGCAGCGTTGCAGCAGGCAGCTACGAGCAGTACTTC
V gene: TRBV19; J gene: TRBJ2-1; clone size: once; D gene: .; CDR3 protein: CASSMGGDGEQFF; CDR3 DNA: TGTGCCAGTAGTATGGGCGGGGACGGTGAGCAGTTCTTC
V gene: TRBV6-5; J gene: TRBJ2-1; clone size: .; D gene: TRBD1; CDR3 protein: CASMRGTGRNEQFF; CDR3 DNA: TGTGCCAGCATGCGCGGGACAGGACGAAATGAGCAGTTCTTC
V gene: TRBV30; J gene: TRBJ1-5; clone size: .; D gene: TRBD1; CDR3 protein: CAFQDRGGNQPQHF; CDR3 DNA: TGTGCCTTTCAGGACAGGGGAGGCAATCAGCCCCAGCATTTT
V gene: TRBV5-1; J gene: TRBJ1-5; clone size: .; D gene: TRBD1; CDR3 protein: CASSLGDSQYSNQPQHF; CDR3 DNA: TGCGCCAGCAGCTTGGGGGACAGCCAGTATAGCAATCAGCCCCAGCATTTT